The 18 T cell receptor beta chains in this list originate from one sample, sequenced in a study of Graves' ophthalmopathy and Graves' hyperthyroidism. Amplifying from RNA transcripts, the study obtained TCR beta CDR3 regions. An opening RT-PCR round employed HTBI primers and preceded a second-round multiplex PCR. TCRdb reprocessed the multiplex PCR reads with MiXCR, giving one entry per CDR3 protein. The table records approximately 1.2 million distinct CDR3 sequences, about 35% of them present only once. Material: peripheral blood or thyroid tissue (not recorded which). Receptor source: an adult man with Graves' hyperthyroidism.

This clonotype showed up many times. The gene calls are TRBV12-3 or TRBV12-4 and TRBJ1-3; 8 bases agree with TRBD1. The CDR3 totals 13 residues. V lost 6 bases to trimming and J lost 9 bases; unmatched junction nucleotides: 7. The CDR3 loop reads CASSWTGLGTIYF. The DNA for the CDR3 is TGTGCCAGCAGCTGGACAGGGTTGGGCACCATATATTTT.

CDR3 coding DNA: TGCGCCAGCTCAGGGGGCGGTGGGAATGAGCAGTTCTTC. Amino acids: CASSGGGGNEQFF. The chain recombines TRBV10-1 with TRBJ2-1; 8 bases are shared with TRBD1. V trimming: 8 bases; J trimming: 7 bases; junction bases outside the gene matches: 7. The CDR3 has 13 residues. CDR1 and CDR2 from the germline V gene are WNHNN and SYGVQD (reference sequence).

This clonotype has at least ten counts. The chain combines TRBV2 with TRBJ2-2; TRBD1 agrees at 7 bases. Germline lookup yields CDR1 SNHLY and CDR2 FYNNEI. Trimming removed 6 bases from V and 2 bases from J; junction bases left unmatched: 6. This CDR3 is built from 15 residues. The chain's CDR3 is CASRARTGNTGELFF. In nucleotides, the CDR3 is TGTGCCAGCAGGGCTAGGACAGGCAACACCGGGGAGCTGTTTTTT.

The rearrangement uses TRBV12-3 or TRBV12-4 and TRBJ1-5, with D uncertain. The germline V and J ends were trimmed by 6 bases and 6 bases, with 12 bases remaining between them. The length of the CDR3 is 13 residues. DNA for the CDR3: TGTGCCAGCAGCCTCGATCCTCTTCAGCCCCAGCATTTT. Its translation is CASSLDPLQPQHF.

The CDR3: CASSLGLGGIYEQYF. The CDR3 DNA sequence: TGTGCCAGCAGCTTAGGTTTAGGGGGCATTTACGAGCAGTACTTC. The chain is built from TRBV11-1 and TRBJ2-7; 7 positions match TRBD1. Germline-derived CDR1 and CDR2 are SGHAT and FQDESV (reference sequence). CDR3 length: 15 amino acids. The J segment lost 4 bases and the V segment lost 1 base, leaving 7 bases of the junction unmatched. The full variable domain, with the rest looked up from reference TRBV11-1 and TRBJ2-7, is EAEVAQSPRYKITEKSQAVAFWCDPISGHATLYWYRQILGQGPELLVQFQDESVVDDSQLPKDRFSAERLKGVDSTLKIQPAELGDSAMYLCASSLGLGGIYEQYFGPGTRLTVT.

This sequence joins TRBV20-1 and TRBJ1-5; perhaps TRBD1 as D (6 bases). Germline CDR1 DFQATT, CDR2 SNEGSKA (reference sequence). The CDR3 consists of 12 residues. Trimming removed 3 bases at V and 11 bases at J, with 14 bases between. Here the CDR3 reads CSASRGRETQHF. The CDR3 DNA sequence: TGCAGTGCTAGCAGGGGAAGGGAGACCCAGCATTTT.

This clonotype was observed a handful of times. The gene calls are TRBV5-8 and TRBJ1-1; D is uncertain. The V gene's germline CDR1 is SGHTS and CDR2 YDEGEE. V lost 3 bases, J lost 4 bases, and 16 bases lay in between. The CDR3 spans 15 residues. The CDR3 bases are TGTGCCAGCAGCTCGTCTGGACGGATGGGCACTGAAGCTTTCTTT. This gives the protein CASSSSGRMGTEAFF.

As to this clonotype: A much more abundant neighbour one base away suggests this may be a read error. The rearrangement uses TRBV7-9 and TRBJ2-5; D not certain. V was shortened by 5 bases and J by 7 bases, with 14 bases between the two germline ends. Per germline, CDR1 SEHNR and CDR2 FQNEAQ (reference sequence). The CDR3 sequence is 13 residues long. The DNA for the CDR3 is TGTGCCAGCAGCGGCAGAACAGAAGGGACCCAGTACTTC. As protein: CASSGRTEGTQYF.

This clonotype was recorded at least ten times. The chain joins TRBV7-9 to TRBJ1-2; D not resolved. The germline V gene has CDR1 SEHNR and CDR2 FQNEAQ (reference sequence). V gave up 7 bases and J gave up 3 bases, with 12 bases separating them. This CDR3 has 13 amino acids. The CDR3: CASTDIWDYGYTF. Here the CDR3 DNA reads TGTGCCAGCACCGATATCTGGGACTATGGCTACACCTTC.

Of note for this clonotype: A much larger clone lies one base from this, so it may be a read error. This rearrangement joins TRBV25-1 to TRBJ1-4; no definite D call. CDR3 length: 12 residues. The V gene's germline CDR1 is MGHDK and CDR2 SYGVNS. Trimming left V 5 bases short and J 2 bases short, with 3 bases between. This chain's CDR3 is CASSYTNEKLFF. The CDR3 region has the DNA TGTGCCAGCAGTTACACTAATGAAAAACTGTTTTTT.

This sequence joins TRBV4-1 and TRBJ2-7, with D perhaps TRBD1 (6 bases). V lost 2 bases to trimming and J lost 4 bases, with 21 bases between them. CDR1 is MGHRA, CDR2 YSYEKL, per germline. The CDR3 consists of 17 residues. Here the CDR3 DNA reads TGCGCCAGCAGCCAATGGTACGAAGACAGGAATAAGTACGAGCAGTACTTC. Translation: CASSQWYEDRNKYEQYF.

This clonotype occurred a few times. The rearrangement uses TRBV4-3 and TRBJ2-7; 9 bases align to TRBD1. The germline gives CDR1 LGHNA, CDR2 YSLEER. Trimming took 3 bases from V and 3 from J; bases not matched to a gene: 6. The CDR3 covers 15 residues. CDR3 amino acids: CASSQGQGVLYEQYF. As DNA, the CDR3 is TGCGCCAGCAGCCAGGGACAGGGCGTCCTCTACGAGCAGTACTTC.

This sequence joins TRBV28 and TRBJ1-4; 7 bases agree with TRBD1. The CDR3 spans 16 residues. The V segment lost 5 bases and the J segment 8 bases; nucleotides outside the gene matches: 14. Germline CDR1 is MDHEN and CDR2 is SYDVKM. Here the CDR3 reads CASSRDSWKDKEKLFF. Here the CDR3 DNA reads TGTGCCAGCAGTCGGGACAGCTGGAAAGATAAGGAAAAACTGTTTTTT.

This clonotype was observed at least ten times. The CDR3 coding sequence is TGCGCCAGCAGCCAAGAGAGCGGGAGATACGAGCAGTACTTC. Translating it yields CASSQESGRYEQYF. The genes are TRBV4-3 and TRBJ2-7; 8 bases are a match to TRBD2. The germline CDR1 and CDR2 sequences are LGHNA and YSLEER. The V segment lost 0 bases and the J segment 4 bases; nucleotides outside the gene matches: 2. The CDR3 spans 14 residues.

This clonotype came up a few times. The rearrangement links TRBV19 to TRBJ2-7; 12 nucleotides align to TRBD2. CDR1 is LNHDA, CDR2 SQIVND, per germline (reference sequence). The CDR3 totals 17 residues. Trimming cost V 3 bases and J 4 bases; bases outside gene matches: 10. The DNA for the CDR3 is TGTGCCAGTAGTATGATGGCACAGACTAGCGGGAGTTACGAGCAGTACTTC. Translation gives CASSMMAQTSGSYEQYF. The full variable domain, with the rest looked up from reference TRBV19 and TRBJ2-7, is DGGITQSPKYLFRKEGQNVTLSCEQNLNHDAMYWYRQDPGQGLRLIYYSQIVNDFQKGDIAEGYSVSREKKESFPLTVTSAQKNPTAFYLCASSMMAQTSGSYEQYFGPGTRLTVT.

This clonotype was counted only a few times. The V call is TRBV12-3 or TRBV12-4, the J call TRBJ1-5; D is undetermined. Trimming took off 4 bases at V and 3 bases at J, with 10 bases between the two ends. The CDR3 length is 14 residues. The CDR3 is CASSYLGFNQPQHF. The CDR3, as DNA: TGTGCCAGCAGTTACCTTGGCTTCAATCAGCCCCAGCATTTT.

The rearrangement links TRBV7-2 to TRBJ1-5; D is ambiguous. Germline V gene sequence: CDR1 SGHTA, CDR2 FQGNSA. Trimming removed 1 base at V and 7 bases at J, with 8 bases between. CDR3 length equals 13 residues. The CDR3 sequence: CASSLGSMQPQHF. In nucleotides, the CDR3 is TGTGCCAGCAGCTTAGGATCCATGCAGCCCCAGCATTTT.

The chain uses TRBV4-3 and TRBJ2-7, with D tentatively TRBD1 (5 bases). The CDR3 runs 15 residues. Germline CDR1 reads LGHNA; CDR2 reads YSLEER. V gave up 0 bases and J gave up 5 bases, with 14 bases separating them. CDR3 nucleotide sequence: TGCGCCAGCAGCCAAGAAGGAACAAGGGGTCACGAGCAGTACTTC. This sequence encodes CASSQEGTRGHEQYF.